Each of the 27 T cell receptor beta chains below was sequenced from the same sample in a study of T cell changes during pregnancy in multiple sclerosis. Data came from immunoSEQ multiplex PCR; TCRdb stores just in-frame clones and leaves some out. The repertoire holds 60,000 to 85,000 clones, more than 90% seen once, with approximately 3.3% in the top ten. Sample: peripheral blood, taken after pregnancy. Every receptor here comes from a female donor in good health, enrolled as a control in a pregnancy study.

The chain is built from TRBV6-1 and TRBJ1-4; 10 nucleotides line up with TRBD1. V shed 5 bases and J 8 bases; nucleotides not matched to a gene: 5. This CDR3 has 14 amino acids. Germline CDR1 MNHNS, CDR2 SASEGT. The CDR3 nucleotides read TGTGCCAGCAGTAAGGGACAGGGGCGGGAAAAACTGTTTTTT. Translated: CASSKGQGREKLFF.

This CDR3 reads CASSPNQGNRADTQYF. As DNA, the CDR3 is TGCGCCAGCAGCCCAAACCAGGGGAACCGGGCAGATACGCAGTATTTT. This chain connects TRBV4-1 to TRBJ2-3, with D possibly being TRBD1 (6 bases). Trimming removed 4 bases from V and 4 bases from J, with 18 bases in between. The CDR3 covers 16 residues. Germline V gene lookup returns CDR1 MGHRA and CDR2 YSYEKL.

This chain uses TRBV30 with TRBJ2-7, with D perhaps TRBD2 (6 bases). Trimming left V 4 bases short and J 1 base short, with 8 bases between. CDR1 and CDR2 from the germline V gene are GTSNPN and SVGIG (reference sequence). CDR3 length: 12 amino acids. The CDR3 DNA sequence: TGTGCCTGGAATAGCGGATCCTACGAGCAGTACTTC. This gives the protein CAWNSGSYEQYF.

The chain is built from TRBV14 and TRBJ1-5, with D unclear. The CDR3 is 14 residues long. Germline V CDR1 and CDR2: SGHDN, FVKESK. Trimming took 2 bases from V and 0 from J, leaving 5 bases between them. CDR3 protein: CASSQPVSNQPQHF. DNA of the CDR3: TGTGCCAGCAGCCAACCGGTTAGCAATCAGCCCCAGCATTTT.

V gene TRBV6-5 combines with J gene TRBJ2-7; the D gene is possibly TRBD1 (6 bases). This CDR3 comprises 15 residues. Trimming cost V 1 base and J 1 base, with 11 bases left between them. Germline lookup yields CDR1 MNHEY and CDR2 SVGAGI. The CDR3 protein is CASSYWQGKSYEQYF. The CDR3, as DNA: TGTGCCAGCAGTTACTGGCAGGGGAAATCCTACGAGCAGTACTTC.

This clone came up a few times. V gene TRBV6-5 combines with J gene TRBJ2-7, with D possibly being TRBD1 (5 bases). The V and J ends lost 6 bases and 3 bases respectively, with 9 bases between them. Germline CDR1 MNHEY, CDR2 SVGAGI. This CDR3 has 12 amino acids. DNA of the CDR3: TGTGCCAGCAGCCTCCAGGGCTACGAGCAGTACTTC. This translates into CASSLQGYEQYF.

The chain recombines TRBV5-6 with TRBJ2-3; TRBD2 matches 8 bases. There are 16 residues in the CDR3. The junction had 7 bases not matched to a gene; V was cut back by 0 bases and J by 4 bases. Germline CDR1 reads SGHDT; CDR2 reads YYEEEE. CDR3 loop: CASSLESGSSADTQYF. Here the CDR3 DNA reads TGTGCCAGCAGCTTGGAGAGCGGGAGTAGTGCAGATACGCAGTATTTT.

This clone is categorized as medium-sized. CDR3 DNA sequence: TGTGCCAGCAGCCAAGATAGCGGGGGGGCAGATACGCAGTATTTT. It translates to CASSQDSGGADTQYF. This sequence joins TRBV4-2 and TRBJ2-3; 11 bases align to TRBD2. The CDR3 is 15 residues long. The germline CDR1 and CDR2 sequences are LGHNA and YNFKEQ. V dropped 0 bases and J dropped 4; count of bases not matched to a gene: 0.

V is TRBV6-6 and J is TRBJ2-1; TRBD1 agrees at 7 bases. CDR1 and CDR2 from the germline V gene are MNHNY and SVGAGI (reference sequence). Unmatched junction bases numbered 11, after V lost 4 bases and J lost 8 bases. The CDR3 has 15 residues. CDR3 in DNA: TGTGCCAGCAGTTCCTATGCCCAGGGGGACCATGAGCAGTTCTTC. Translating it yields CASSSYAQGDHEQFF.

V and J are TRBV5-1 and TRBJ2-1; 8 bases fit TRBD1. Germline V gene lookup returns CDR1 SGHRS and CDR2 YFSETQ. This CDR3 region has 16 residues. V was pared by 3 bases and J by 7 bases, with 12 bases of the junction left unmatched. The CDR3 DNA is TGCGCCAGCAGCTCCAATCCGGGACAGGTACAAAATGAGCAGTTCTTC. It codes for CASSSNPGQVQNEQFF.

V gene TRBV27 combines with J gene TRBJ2-2; D not resolved. The V and J ends lost 8 bases and 6 bases respectively, with 10 bases between them. The CDR3 is made up of 12 amino acids. Per germline, CDR1 MNHEY and CDR2 SMNVEV (reference sequence). CDR3 in amino acids: CASPRSPGELFF. The CDR3 nucleotides are TGTGCCAGCCCCCGGAGCCCCGGGGAGCTGTTTTTT.

A few counts support this clone. V gene TRBV13 combines with J gene TRBJ1-6; D ambiguous. Germline values: CDR1 PRHDT, CDR2 FYEKMQ (reference sequence). CDR3 size: 16 residues. V was pared by 5 bases and J by 8 bases, with 19 bases between. For the CDR3, the DNA is TGTGCCAGCAGCCCACGAGAGGACGGAGGAGATTCACCCCTCCACTTT. Translated: CASSPREDGGDSPLHF.

The V and J genes are TRBV13 and TRBJ2-3, with TRBD2 identical over 11 bases. The ends lost 0 bases at V and 9 bases at J; junction bases unmatched: 5. In germline, CDR1 is PRHDT, CDR2 FYEKMQ (reference sequence). This CDR3 spans 15 amino acids. DNA of the CDR3: TGTGCCAGCAGCTTAGGGCTAGCGGGAGGAGGGACGCAGTATTTT. It yields the protein CASSLGLAGGGTQYF.

The rearrangement joins TRBV5-6 to TRBJ1-1; TRBD1 might be the D (5 bases). In germline, CDR1 is SGHDT, CDR2 YYEEEE. Trimming took 2 bases from V and 3 from J, leaving 11 bases between them. The CDR3 runs to 14 residues. The CDR3: CASSFGGGDTEAFF. The CDR3 DNA follows: TGTGCCAGCAGCTTTGGGGGAGGGGACACTGAAGCTTTCTTT.

A remark on this clone: At one of its ends the junction is not consistent with the germline gene, which may arise from a read error. The chain employs TRBV19 and TRBJ2-5; TRBD1 matches at 7 bases. CDR1 and CDR2 from the germline V gene are LNHDA and SQIVND (reference sequence). This CDR3 is 17 amino acids long. CDR3 residues: CASSPQTGIFHQETQYF. The DNA of the CDR3 is TGTGCCAGTAGTCCCCAGACAGGGATCTTCCACCAGGAGACCCAGTACTTC.

This clone was picked up one time. The J gene is TRBJ2-3, the V gene TRBV6-4; 11 nucleotides match TRBD2. Trimming removed 6 bases from V and 6 bases from J; junction bases left unmatched: 11. Per the germline V gene, CDR1 is MRHNA and CDR2 is SNTAGT. The CDR3 loop spans 16 amino acids. CDR3 in DNA: TGTGCCAGCAGGCCGGGACTAGCGGAGCCCGGGGATACGCAGTATTTT. It specifies CASRPGLAEPGDTQYF.

J is TRBJ2-7 and V is TRBV28; D may be TRBD1 (6 bases). The CDR3 contains 16 residues. Trimming removed 7 bases at V and 3 bases at J, with 22 bases between. Looked up from germline, CDR1 is MDHEN and CDR2 is SYDVKM. Here the CDR3 reads CASNLPLKGQNYEQYF. The DNA of the CDR3 is TGTGCCAGCAACCTCCCTCTCAAGGGACAAAACTACGAGCAGTACTTC.

The rearrangement joins TRBV7-2 to TRBJ2-3; 12 nucleotides line up with TRBD2. Unmatched junction bases numbered 5, after V lost 3 bases and J lost 4 bases. Germline CDR1 and CDR2: SGHTA and FQGNSA. CDR3 length: 16 residues. The CDR3 is CASSFRLAGAADTQYF. CDR3 sequence (DNA): TGTGCCAGCAGCTTTAGACTAGCGGGAGCCGCAGATACGCAGTATTTT. The whole variable domain, filled in from reference TRBV7-2 and TRBJ2-3, reads GAGVSQSPSNKVTEKGKDVELRCDPISGHTALYWYRQSLGQGLEFLIYFQGNSAPDKSGLPSDRFSAERTGGSVSTLTIQRTQQEDSAVYLCASSFRLAGAADTQYFGPGTRLTVL.

The J gene is TRBJ2-2, the V gene TRBV6-5, with 9 bases identical to TRBD1. Trimming at V came to 0 bases and at J to 4 bases, leaving 3 bases not matched to a gene. The CDR3 extends over 16 amino acids. Germline V gives CDR1 MNHEY, CDR2 SVGAGI. The CDR3 is CASSYSRDRVTGELFF. Here the CDR3 DNA reads TGTGCCAGCAGTTACTCTCGGGACAGGGTCACCGGGGAGCTGTTTTTT.

This clone was counted a single time. The J gene is TRBJ2-5, the V gene TRBV6-1; weak D call: TRBD2 (7 bases). Germline V gene sequence: CDR1 MNHNS, CDR2 SASEGT. The V end was cut by 9 bases, the J end by 5 bases, with 16 bases between. CDR3 length: 13 residues. Here the CDR3 DNA reads TGTGCCAGTTGGGGGGGGCGCGGCGAGACCCAGTACTTC. It translates to CASWGGRGETQYF.

The chain joins TRBV18 to TRBJ2-1; D is unclear. Looked up from germline, CDR1 is KGHSH and CDR2 is LQKENI. This CDR3 spans 13 amino acids. V was cut by 3 bases and J by 4 bases, with 7 bases left in between. CDR3 bases: TGTGCCAGCTCACCCGACTTTTACAATGAGCAGTTCTTC. The encoded protein is CASSPDFYNEQFF.

The chain joins TRBV19 to TRBJ1-4, with 10 bases lining up with TRBD1. V trimming: 5 bases; J trimming: 7 bases; junction bases outside the gene matches: 4. The CDR3 is 14 amino acids. Germline loops: CDR1 LNHDA, CDR2 SQIVND (reference sequence). The CDR3 DNA is TGTGCCAGTAGTCTCCGGGACAGGGGTGAAAAACTGTTTTTT. The encoded protein is CASSLRDRGEKLFF.

V usage is TRBV28 and J usage is TRBJ1-4; 7 nucleotides match TRBD1. The germline V gene encodes CDR1 MDHEN and CDR2 SYDVKM. The J segment lost 2 bases and the V segment lost 6 bases, leaving 6 bases of the junction unmatched. The CDR3 consists of 15 residues. The chain's CDR3 is CASSPETGTNEKLFF. The CDR3, as DNA: TGTGCCAGCAGCCCCGAGACAGGGACTAATGAAAAACTGTTTTTT.

Here the CDR3 reads CASSLTQGGEQYF. Written as DNA, the CDR3 is TGTGCCAGCAGCTTAACGCAGGGAGGGGAGCAGTACTTC. The genes are TRBV7-3 and TRBJ2-7; the match to TRBD2 covers 7 bases. V trimming: 0 bases; J trimming: 7 bases; junction bases outside the gene matches: 3. The CDR3 is 13 amino acids. Germline lookup yields CDR1 SGHTA and CDR2 FQGTGA.

This clone was seen a single time. CDR3: CASSLSDYSSYEQYF. The CDR3 bases are TGCGCCAGCAGCCTCTCGGACTACAGCTCCTACGAGCAGTACTTC. The chain recombines TRBV5-1 with TRBJ2-7; tentative D call: TRBD2 (6 bases). This CDR3 contains 15 residues. Germline V gene data show CDR1 as SGHRS and CDR2 as YFSETQ. Deletions cut 4 bases from V and 0 bases from J, with 14 bases between.

The chain carries TRBV5-1 and TRBJ2-7; the D is unclear. Germline CDR1 reads SGHRS; CDR2 reads YFSETQ. The CDR3 contains 14 residues. V shed 4 bases and J shed 0 bases, with 11 bases lying between them. The CDR3 DNA reads as TGCGCCAGCAGCCTCGAGCCGAGCTCCTACGAGCAGTACTTC. Protein sequence: CASSLEPSSYEQYF.

This clone was seen just once. The chain recombines TRBV2 with TRBJ2-3; 13 nucleotides agree with TRBD2. Germline lookup yields CDR1 SNHLY and CDR2 FYNNEI. V lost 4 bases, J lost 7 bases, and 5 bases stayed unmatched. The CDR3 runs 15 residues. The chain's CDR3 is CASSGTSGRGNTQYF. The DNA for the CDR3 is TGTGCCAGCAGTGGAACTAGCGGGAGGGGGAATACGCAGTATTTT.